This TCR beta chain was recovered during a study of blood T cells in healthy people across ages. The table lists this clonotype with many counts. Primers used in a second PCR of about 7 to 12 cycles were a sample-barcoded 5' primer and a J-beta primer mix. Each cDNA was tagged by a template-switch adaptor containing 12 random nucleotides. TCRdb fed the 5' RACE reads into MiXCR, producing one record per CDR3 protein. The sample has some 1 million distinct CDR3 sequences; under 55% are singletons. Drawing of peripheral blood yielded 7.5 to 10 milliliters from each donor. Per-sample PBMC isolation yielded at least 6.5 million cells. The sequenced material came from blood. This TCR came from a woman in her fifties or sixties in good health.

The chain's CDR3 is CASSDGGPRTDTQYF. The CDR3 DNA is TGCGCCAGCAGTGATGGAGGACCGCGCACAGATACGCAGTATTTT. This rearrangement joins TRBV10-2 to TRBJ2-3, with D possibly being TRBD2 (5 bases). This CDR3 is built from 15 residues. Germline-derived CDR1 and CDR2 are WSHSY and SAAADI. V lost 3 bases, J lost 1 base, and 11 bases lay in between.